The 8 T cell receptor beta chains given below trace back to one sample, sequenced in a study of T cells in narcolepsy. Assay: immunoSEQ multiplex PCR; the TCRdb copy retains only in-frame clones and omits some. The sample consists of 25,000 to 35,000 clones, 70% to 90% of them appearing once. The sequenced sample consisted of memory (CD45RA-) CD4+ T cells from blood. The origin of the receptors is a human donor in good health.

This chain links TRBV28 with TRBJ1-3; a possible D gene is TRBD1 (6 bases). V was clipped by 7 bases and J by 4 bases, with 20 bases between them. The germline V gene has CDR1 MDHEN and CDR2 SYDVKM. The CDR3 consists of 16 residues. The CDR3 spells CASTSGGREGGNTIYF. The CDR3 DNA is TGTGCCAGCACATCGGGGGGCAGGGAGGGAGGAAACACCATATATTTT.

The V gene is TRBV7-2, the J gene TRBJ2-7; D unclear. The germline CDR1 and CDR2 sequences are SGHTA and FQGNSA. The germline V and J ends were trimmed by 5 bases and 6 bases, with 14 bases remaining between them. CDR3 length: 13 amino acids. In nucleotides, the CDR3 is TGTGCCAGCAGCCTTACGGAAGAGGTCGAGCAGTACTTC. This gives the protein CASSLTEEVEQYF.

CDR3 in DNA: TGCGCCAGCAGCTTGCTCAGGGAAGTGGATGGTAACTATGGCTACACCTTC. Translated, it gives CASSLLREVDGNYGYTF. V gene TRBV5-1 combines with J gene TRBJ1-2, with a tentative D call TRBD1 (5 bases). Trimming removed 1 base at V and 1 base at J, with 17 bases between. The germline V gene has CDR1 SGHRS and CDR2 YFSETQ. CDR3 length: 17 residues.

This chain uses TRBV7-9 with TRBJ2-5; 12 nucleotides match TRBD2. V shed 1 base, J shed 5 bases, and the junction held 8 bases outside the gene matches. The CDR3 runs 17 residues. CDR1 is SEHNR and CDR2 is FQNEAQ in the germline V gene (reference sequence). The CDR3 region has the DNA TGTGCCAGCAGCTTAGGGGAGACTAGCGGGGGAAAGGAGACCCAGTACTTC. Amino acid sequence: CASSLGETSGGKETQYF.

CDR3 region: CASTLDRGGRAFF. The CDR3 DNA follows: TGTGCCAGCACCCTCGACAGGGGAGGTCGAGCTTTCTTT. The chain links TRBV11-2 to TRBJ1-1; TRBD1 matches at 8 bases. J was trimmed by 10 bases and V by 7 bases; bases with no gene match: 11. This CDR3 has 13 residues. CDR1 and CDR2 (germline): SGHAT, FQNNGV.

The chain couples TRBV5-6 to TRBJ1-3; no firm D call. Trimming removed 4 bases from V and 1 base from J, with 15 bases in between. The CDR3 is made up of 16 amino acids. CDR1 is SGHDT and CDR2 is YYEEEE in the germline V gene. The CDR3 DNA sequence: TGTGCCAGCAGCACTAATTTCGGGAGGTCTGGAAACACCATATATTTT. Its protein product is CASSTNFGRSGNTIYF.

The chain uses TRBV7-2 and TRBJ2-7, with D perhaps TRBD1 (6 bases). This CDR3 has 14 residues. Trimming stripped 3 bases from V and 4 bases from J, with 13 bases between. Looked up from germline, CDR1 is SGHTA and CDR2 is FQGNSA. CDR3 coding DNA: TGTGCCAGCAGCTTCGACCAGGGGAAGTACGAGCAGTACTTC. This gives the protein CASSFDQGKYEQYF.

This chain joins TRBV7-2 and TRBJ2-3; no definite D call. CDR3 size: 13 residues. V shed 3 bases and J shed 2 bases, with 6 bases lying between them. CDR1 SGHTA and CDR2 FQGNSA come from the germline V gene. The CDR3 spells CASSFTDTDTQYF. The CDR3 DNA reads as TGTGCCAGCAGCTTTACAGACACAGATACGCAGTATTTT. The whole variable domain, remainder taken from reference TRBV7-2 and TRBJ2-3, is GAGVSQSPSNKVTEKGKDVELRCDPISGHTALYWYRQSLGQGLEFLIYFQGNSAPDKSGLPSDRFSAERTGGSVSTLTIQRTQQEDSAVYLCASSFTDTDTQYFGPGTRLTVL.